Listed here is a single T cell receptor (beta chain). This clonotype was counted many times. Its antigen remains unidentified. Base qualities are not provided; no much larger clone lies one nucleotide away. Between the V and J ends, shortened by 6 bases and 1 base respectively, the junction contains 9 bases. From the germline V gene (reference sequence), CDR1 is LNHDA and CDR2 is SQIVND. The CDR3, from cysteine to phenylalanine, totals 13 residues. CDR3 DNA is the only sequence kept; it has 39 bases, read in frame from the first base. The entry originates in a study of T cells in Graves' hyperthyroidism and ophthalmopathy (dated by TCRdb to the late 2010s). For the wider study: Peripheral blood samples were taken at initial diagnosis, before any treatment was given. The roughly 91 discovery patients were randomly divided into training and test sets at a 7:3 ratio. Prospective prediction of ophthalmopathy was tested in an independent validation cohort consisting of about 19 hyperthyroidism patients and some 15 patients who later progressed to ophthalmopathy. The study also compared thyroid tissue and blood T-cell repertoires from five or six Graves' hyperthyroidism patients. Once sampling was done, hyperthyroidism patients were given methimazole at a starting dose of 30 mg daily, whereas ophthalmopathy patients were given high-dose intravenous methylprednisolone. To identify distinguishing TCR V-J signatures, a discovery cohort of about 95 patients was used, comprising 43 with Graves' ophthalmopathy and 57 with stable Graves' hyperthyroidism. The paper reports TCR Vbeta CDR3 sequencing of approximately 140 peripheral blood samples: over 40 ophthalmopathy, about 75 hyperthyroidism and 17 progressor patients. Overall study outcomes, separate from this receptor: In validation, the model predicted progression to ophthalmopathy a median of roughly 6.1 months before onset, with 65% to 71% sensitivity and 72.22% specificity. In cross-validation, a model built on a 13 V-J signature told ophthalmopathy apart from stable hyperthyroidism with approximately 90% sensitivity and approximately 81% specificity, and in testing the same model reached 80%/75%. Most expanded thyroid clonotypes (frequency above 0.001) were also found in blood, which suggests that blood repertoires may mirror thyroid immune responses. Sample size was not statistically predetermined, and blinding of investigators to group allocation was not performed.

The TCR beta CDR3 regions were amplified from the RNA transcripts. The first round of RT-PCR for the TCR CDR3 was performed with the HTBI primer set and the Qiagen OneStep RT-PCR kit. The libraries were constructed in a second round of multiplex PCR and then size-selected and purified. Libraries were sequenced paired-end with 100 bp reads on an Illumina HiSeq2000. The authors' analysis ran thus. SOAPnuke was used to process the raw data, throwing out any read that contained adapters or uncalled bases, had a mean Phred below 15, or lacked an exact constant-primer or identifier match. High-quality paired reads were merged using COPE v1.2.5, and each unique nucleotide sequence was defined as a clonotype. Clonotypes were aligned to IMGT TRBV, TRBD and TRBJ reference segments using MiTCR v1.1. The analysis included only V-J combinations with a frequency above 0.0001, which together covered 98% to 99.2% of the repertoires. The TCS score was defined as F50 (clonal expansion) divided by E x V (chaos), with BLOSUM62-based TCRdist calculated between CDR3 peptides within each V-J. Welch's t-statistics and random forest reduced fewer than 600 V-J features to 10 to 15, which were used in a naive Bayes classifier (R e1071). Thyroid-blood repertoire similarity was quantified with the Morisita-Horn index. In-frame beta chains were kept once TCRdb had trimmed the public reads at Q25 with fastp and called clones with MiXCR. Rows with a matching CDR3 protein are joined into one entry that keeps the most common DNA and genes. TCRdb's processing, not the authors' own work, is the source of the V and J calls. Within this sample are approximately 600,000 distinct CDR3 sequences, with roughly 14% of them counted one time only. Clones ranked in the top ten supply about 4% of the sample.

Moderately to severely active disease, a Clinical Activity Score of at least 3, a NOSPECS grade of at least 4, and a duration under 3 months were present in ophthalmopathy patients. Any patient with an uncontrolled infection, another autoimmune disease, pregnancy or lactation was excluded. Diagnoses relied on clinical symptoms, serum thyroxine and TRAb, thyroid ultrasound and orbital computed tomography. PBMCs were separated from 10 ml of fresh peripheral blood using Ficoll-Paque density gradient centrifugation. Total RNA was extracted using Trizol reagent, and RNA quality was assessed on an Agilent 2100 Bioanalyzer.

The sequence joins TRBV19 to TRBJ1-1; matching of 5 bases hints at TRBD1 as the D gene. The specimen sequenced was blood. The source of this sequence is a woman between 40 and 50 years old with Graves' ophthalmopathy. Read as DNA, the sequence is TGTGCCAGTAGCGAGGGGTGGAACACTGAAGCTTTCTTT. Translation gives CASSEGWNTEAFF.